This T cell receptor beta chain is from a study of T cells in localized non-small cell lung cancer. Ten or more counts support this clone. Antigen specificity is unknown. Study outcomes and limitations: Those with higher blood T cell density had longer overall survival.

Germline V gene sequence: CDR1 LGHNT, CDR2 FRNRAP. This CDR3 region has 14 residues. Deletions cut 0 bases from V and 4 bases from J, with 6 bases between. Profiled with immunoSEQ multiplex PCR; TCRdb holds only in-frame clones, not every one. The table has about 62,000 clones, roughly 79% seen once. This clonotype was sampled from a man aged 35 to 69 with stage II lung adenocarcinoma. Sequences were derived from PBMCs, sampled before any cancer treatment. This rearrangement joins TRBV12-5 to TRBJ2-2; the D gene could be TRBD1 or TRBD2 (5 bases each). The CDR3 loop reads CASGLVRGTGELFF. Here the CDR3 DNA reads TGTGCTAGTGGTTTGGTGAGGGGCACCGGGGAGCTGTTTTTT. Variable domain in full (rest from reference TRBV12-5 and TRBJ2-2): DARVTQTPRHKVTEMGQEVTMRCQPILGHNTVFWYRQTMMQGLELLAYFRNRAPLDDSGMPKDRFSAEMPDATLATLKIQPSEPRDSAVYFCASGLVRGTGELFFGEGSRLTVL.